The 9 T cell receptor beta chains below come from one sample, sequenced in a study of blood T cells in healthy people across ages. A J-beta primer mix and a sample-barcoded 5' primer were used in a second PCR of about 7 to 12 cycles. TCRdb ran MiXCR on the 5' RACE reads and lists one entry per CDR3 protein. The repertoire holds 500,000 to 550,000 distinct CDR3 sequences, with under 30% as singletons. Another study also made use of these data, one on T cells of mothers and their children.

Sequencing was performed on blood. The receptor source for this set is a boy aged 5-17 years in good health.

This clonotype was recorded a few times. V is TRBV28 and J is TRBJ2-6; no reliable D call. Trimming shortened V by 6 bases and J by 0 bases, and 9 bases separated the two germline ends. The CDR3 consists of 15 residues. Germline CDR1 reads MDHEN; CDR2 reads SYDVKM. CDR3 sequence: CASSHFPSGANVLTF. CDR3 nucleotide sequence: TGTGCCAGCAGCCACTTCCCCTCTGGGGCCAACGTCCTGACTTTC. Using reference TRBV28 and TRBJ2-6 for the parts outside the CDR3, the full variable domain is DVKVTQSSRYLVKRTGEKVFLECVQDMDHENMFWYRQDPGLGLRLIYFSYDVKMKEKGDIPEGYSVSREKKERFSLILESASTNQTSMYLCASSHFPSGANVLTFGAGSRLTVL.

This clonotype was detected many times. The chain joins TRBV12-3 or TRBV12-4 to TRBJ1-3, with D unclear. The CDR3 sequence is 14 residues long. V was cut by 3 bases and J by 0 bases, with 6 bases left in between. CDR3 in amino acids: CASSLTSSGNTIYF. In DNA form, the CDR3 reads TGTGCCAGCAGTTTGACCAGCTCTGGAAACACCATATATTTT.

Here the CDR3 reads CASSDRQGYPYEQYF. For the CDR3, the DNA is TGTGCCAGCAGTGACAGACAGGGGTATCCTTACGAGCAGTACTTC. The J gene is TRBJ2-7, the V gene TRBV25-1; the match to TRBD1 covers 8 bases. V shed 3 bases and J 4 bases; nucleotides not matched to a gene: 8. The CDR3 has 15 residues. Looked up from germline, CDR1 is MGHDK and CDR2 is SYGVNS.

The rearrangement uses TRBV9 and TRBJ1-4, with D hard to call. This CDR3 has 15 amino acids. V was pared by 2 bases and J by 8 bases, with 16 bases between. Germline CDR1 SGDLS, CDR2 YYNGEE. CDR3: CASSVGGRYQEKLFF. The CDR3 bases are TGTGCCAGCAGCGTCGGTGGGAGGTATCAGGAAAAACTGTTTTTT.

This clonotype has just a few counts. The chain joins TRBV29-1 to TRBJ2-5; 8 nucleotides agree with TRBD1. Germline CDR1 SQVTM, CDR2 ANQGSEA. V was clipped by 1 base and J by 5 bases; unmatched bases: 3. This CDR3 region has 13 residues. CDR3 sequence: CSVEGQGRETQYF. DNA of the CDR3: TGCAGCGTTGAAGGACAGGGGCGGGAGACCCAGTACTTC.

This chain uses TRBV5-1 with TRBJ2-5; tentatively, D is TRBD2 (7 bases). Germline V CDR1 and CDR2: SGHRS, YFSETQ. The V and J ends lost 0 bases and 3 bases respectively, with 21 bases between them. This CDR3 is 18 amino acids long. Written as DNA, the CDR3 is TGCGCCAGCAGCTTGGCTAAGGGGGGGCCCAGGTCAGAAGAGACCCAGTACTTC. It yields the protein CASSLAKGGPRSEETQYF.

With respect to this clonotype: Germline and junction disagree at one end, which may indicate a read error. The chain couples TRBV4-2 to TRBJ2-1, with no clear D. Germline assignment: CDR1 LGHNA and CDR2 YNFKEQ. The CDR3 contains 15 residues. CDR3 residues: CASSQETAGYNEQFF. The CDR3 DNA follows: TGTGCCAGCAGCCAAGAGACCGCCGGGTACAATGAGCAGTTCTTT.

V gene TRBV12-3 or TRBV12-4 combines with J gene TRBJ1-1; a possible D gene is TRBD1 (5 bases). The CDR3 sequence is 15 residues long. Trimming cost V 5 bases and J 0 bases, with 13 bases left between them. The CDR3 protein is CASSGPRVMNTEAFF. DNA of the CDR3: TGTGCCAGCAGTGGACCCAGGGTGATGAACACTGAAGCTTTCTTT.

The gene calls are TRBV18 and TRBJ2-5; possible D gene TRBD1, 6 bases. This CDR3 contains 17 residues. Germline V CDR1 and CDR2: KGHSH, LQKENI. Between the trimmed V and J ends, which lost 3 bases and 5 bases, there was a span of 22 bases. The CDR3 DNA is TGTGCCAGCTCACCTTCTAATTCAGGGGCGCGGCGGGAGACCCAGTACTTC. This encodes CASSPSNSGARRETQYF.